This entry is about one T cell receptor (beta chain). Its cognate antigen is unknown. Germline-derived CDR1 and CDR2 are SQVTM and ANQGSEA. J lost 3 bases, V lost 5 bases, and 4 bases had no gene match. The CDR3 is 12 amino acids. PCR used 60 Vbeta primers and 13 Jbeta primers. Generated by immunoSEQ multiplex PCR, the TCRdb table keeps only in-frame clones and is missing some. The table records some 110,000 clones, approximately 85% of them present only once. This record belongs to a study of cytomegalovirus exposure and HLA in healthy donors. Overall study results and limits: As a later analysis showed, several of the most significant clusters appeared to be linked to common viral pathogens. The HLA-A and HLA-B alleles of most subjects were reportedly predicted accurately from TCR beta sequences. Usually a TCR sequence was rare, but some public TCRs were found in many donors.

The J gene is TRBJ2-7, the V gene TRBV29-1; 7 positions agree with TRBD1. The sequence came from a man aged 45 to 65 in good health and CMV-seronegative. Sequencing was done on a sample of PBMCs. CDR3 in amino acids: CSVRTGDYEQYV. DNA for the CDR3: TGCAGCGTTCGGACAGGCGACTACGAGCAGTACGTC.